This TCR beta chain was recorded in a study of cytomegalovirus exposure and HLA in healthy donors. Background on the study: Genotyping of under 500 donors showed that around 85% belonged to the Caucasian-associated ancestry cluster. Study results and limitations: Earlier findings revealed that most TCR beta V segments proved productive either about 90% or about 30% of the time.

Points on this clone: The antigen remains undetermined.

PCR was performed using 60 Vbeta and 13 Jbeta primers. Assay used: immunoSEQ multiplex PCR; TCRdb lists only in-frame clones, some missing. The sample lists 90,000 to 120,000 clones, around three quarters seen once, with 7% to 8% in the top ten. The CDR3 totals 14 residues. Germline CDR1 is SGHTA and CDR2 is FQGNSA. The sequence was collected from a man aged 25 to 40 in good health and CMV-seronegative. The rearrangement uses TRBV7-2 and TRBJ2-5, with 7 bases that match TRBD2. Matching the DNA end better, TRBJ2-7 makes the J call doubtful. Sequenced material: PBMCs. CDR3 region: CASSLWGGNYEQYF. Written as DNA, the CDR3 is TGTGCCAGCAGCTTATGGGGAGGGAACTACGAGCAGTACTTC.